This T cell receptor beta chain was captured by sequencing in a study of vaccination and CD4 T cells after COVID-19. Across the whole study: Convalescent donors: six male, four female; seven Caucasian, two Asian, one multiracial, two Hispanic.

The CDR3 contains 15 residues. Germline V lookup: CDR1 MNHEY, CDR2 SVGAGI. V was trimmed by 2 bases and J by 0 bases, leaving 9 bases between them. TCRdb called the PCR reads again in MiXCR, with one record for every CDR3 protein. This sample yields about 20,000 distinct CDR3 sequences, of which just over 60% are seen a single time; approximately 1.2% belongs to the top ten. PCR-confirmed positives ranged from March to December 2020, preceding US Alpha, Beta and Delta variants. This specimen was CD4+ T cells from blood, taken after SARS-CoV-2 vaccination. This clonotype was obtained from a human donor who had recovered from COVID-19. V gene TRBV6-5 combines with J gene TRBJ2-3; no definite D call. The CDR3 DNA reads TGTGCCAGCAGTTACAGGCAGTCTAGCACAGATACGCAGTATTTT. Protein sequence: CASSYRQSSTDTQYF.